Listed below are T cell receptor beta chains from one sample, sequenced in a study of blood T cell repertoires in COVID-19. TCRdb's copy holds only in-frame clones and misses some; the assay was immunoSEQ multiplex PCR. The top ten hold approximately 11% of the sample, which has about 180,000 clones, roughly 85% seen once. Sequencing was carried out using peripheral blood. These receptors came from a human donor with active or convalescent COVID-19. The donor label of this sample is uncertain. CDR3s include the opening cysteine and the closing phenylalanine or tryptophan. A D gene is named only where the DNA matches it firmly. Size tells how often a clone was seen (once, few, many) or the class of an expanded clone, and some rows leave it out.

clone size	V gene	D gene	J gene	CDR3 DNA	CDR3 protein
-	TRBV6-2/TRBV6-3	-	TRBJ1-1	TGTGCCAGCAGTTACCCCGCCAGCACTGAAGCTTTCTTT	CASSYPASTEAFF
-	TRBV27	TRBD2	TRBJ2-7	TGTGCCAGCAGTTTGTCCGGGACTAGCGCCACCTACGAGCAGTACTTC	CASSLSGTSATYEQYF
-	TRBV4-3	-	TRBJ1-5	TGCGCCAGCAGCCAAGTTGTAAATCAGCCCCAGCATTTT	CASSQVVNQPQHF
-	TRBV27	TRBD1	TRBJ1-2	TGTGCCAGCAGAACAGGGACAGGGCATGGCTACACCTTC	CASRTGTGHGYTF
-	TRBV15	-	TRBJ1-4	TGTGCCACCAGCAGACCCCGGTTATCTAATGAAAAACTGTTTTTT	CATSRPRLSNEKLFF
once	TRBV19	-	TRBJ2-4	TGTGCCAGTAGTCATAGGGCTCGGGACTCCGTCTTCCTAGCCAAAAACATTCAGTACTTC	CASSHRARDSVFLAKNIQYF
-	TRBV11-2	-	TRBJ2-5	TGTGCCAGCAGCTTAGGCCGCCGAGGGGAGACCCAGTACTTC	CASSLGRRGETQYF
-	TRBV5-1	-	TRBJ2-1	TGCGCCAGCAGAAAACAGGGACTAAAACATGAGCAGTTCTTC	CASRKQGLKHEQFF
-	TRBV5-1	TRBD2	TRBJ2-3	TGCGCCAGCAGCTTGGGGCGACTAGCGGGCACAGATACGCAGTATTTT	CASSLGRLAGTDTQYF
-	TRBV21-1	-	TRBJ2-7	TGTGCCAGCGGGGGGGTAGCGGGAGGGCCTGCAGGGAACGAGCAGTACTTC	CASGGVAGGPAGNEQYF
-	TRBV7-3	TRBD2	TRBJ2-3	TGTGCCAGCAGCCGTACTAGCGGGAGTGCCGCAGATACGCAGTATTTT	CASSRTSGSAADTQYF
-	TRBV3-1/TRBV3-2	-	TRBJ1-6	TGTGCCAGCAGCCATCGGTCCCCAGGCGATAATTCACCCCTCCACTTT	CASSHRSPGDNSPLHF
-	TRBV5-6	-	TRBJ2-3	TGTGCCAGCAGCTTATATAGCACAGATACGCAGTATTTT	CASSLYSTDTQYF
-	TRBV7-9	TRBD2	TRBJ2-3	TGTGCCAGCAGCTTAGCGACTAGCGGGGGCACAGATACGCAGTATTTT	CASSLATSGGTDTQYF
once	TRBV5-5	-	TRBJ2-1	TGTGCCAGCAGCTTTTCTCTAGCCTCAAACAATGAGCAGTTCTTC	CASSFSLASNNEQFF
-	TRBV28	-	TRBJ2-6	TGTGCCAGCAGTTTGAGCTCTGGGGCCAACGTCCTGACTTTC	CASSLSSGANVLTF
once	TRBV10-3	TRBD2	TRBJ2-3	TGTGCCATCAGTGAGTCGACTCGAGCGGGGGGGCAGCTCGATACGCAGTATTTT	CAISESTRAGGQLDTQYF
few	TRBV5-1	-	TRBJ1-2	TGCGCCAGCAGCTTGGGAGAACTTAGATATGGCTACACCTTC	CASSLGELRYGYTF
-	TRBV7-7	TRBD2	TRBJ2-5	TGTGCCAGCAGCCCCCTAGCGGGGGGGCAAGAGACCCAGTACTTC	CASSPLAGGQETQYF
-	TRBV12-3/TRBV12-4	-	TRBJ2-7	TGTGCCAGCAGTCGTAGACAGGGAGGTGAGCAGTACTTC	CASSRRQGGEQYF
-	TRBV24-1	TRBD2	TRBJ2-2	TGTGCCACCTCCGGGAGGGTGGACGGGGAGCTGTTTTTT	CATSGRVDGELFF
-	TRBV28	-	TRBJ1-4	TGTGCCAGCAGTTCGGAAGGCAGGGCAGGCGAAAAACTGTTTTTT	CASSSEGRAGEKLFF
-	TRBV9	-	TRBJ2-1	TGTGCCAGCAGCGCGACCGTGGTAGCGAACAATGAGCAGTTCTTC	CASSATVVANNEQFF
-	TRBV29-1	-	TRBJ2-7	TGCAGCGTCGATGACAGCTACGAGCAGTACTTC	CSVDDSYEQYF
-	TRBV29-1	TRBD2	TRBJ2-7	TGCAGCGTTGGGGCGGGAGTGGGCTACGAGCAGTACTTC	CSVGAGVGYEQYF
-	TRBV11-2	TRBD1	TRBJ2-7	TGTGCCAGCAGCTTAGAGACAGGGCCGCTTTACGAGCAGTACTTC	CASSLETGPLYEQYF
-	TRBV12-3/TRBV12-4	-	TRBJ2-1	TGTGCCAGCAGCCCCACTAGAGCGAATGAGCAGTTCTTC	CASSPTRANEQFF
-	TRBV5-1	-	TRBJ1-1	TGCGCCAGCAGCTCCCGTGGGGGGGGACGGACTGAAGCTTTCTTT	CASSSRGGGRTEAFF